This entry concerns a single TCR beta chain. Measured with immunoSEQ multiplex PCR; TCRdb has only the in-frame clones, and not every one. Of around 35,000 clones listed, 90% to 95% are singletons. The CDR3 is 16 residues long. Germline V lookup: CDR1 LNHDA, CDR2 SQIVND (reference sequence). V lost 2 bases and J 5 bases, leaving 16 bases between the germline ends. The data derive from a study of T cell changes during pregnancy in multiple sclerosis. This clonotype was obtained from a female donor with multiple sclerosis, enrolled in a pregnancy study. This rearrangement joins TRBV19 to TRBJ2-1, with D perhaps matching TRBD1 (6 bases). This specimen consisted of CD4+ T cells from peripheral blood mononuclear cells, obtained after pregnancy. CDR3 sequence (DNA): TGTGCCAGTAGTATACGTGGACAGCGAAAGGACAATGAGCAGTTCTTC. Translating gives CASSIRGQRKDNEQFF. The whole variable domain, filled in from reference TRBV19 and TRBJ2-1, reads DGGITQSPKYLFRKEGQNVTLSCEQNLNHDAMYWYRQDPGQGLRLIYYSQIVNDFQKGDIAEGYSVSREKKESFPLTVTSAQKNPTAFYLCASSIRGQRKDNEQFFGPGTRLTVL.